Listed here are 28 T cell receptor beta chains from one sample, sequenced in a study of radiotherapy plus CTLA-4 blockade in lung cancer. The data were produced by immunoSEQ multiplex PCR, yet TCRdb's version contains in-frame clones alone and is incomplete. The profile shows about 110,000 clones, approximately 81% of them singletons. The specimen was peripheral blood, collected from a patient treated with radiotherapy plus ipilimumab. These receptors all come from a human donor with non-small cell lung cancer that progressed on radiotherapy plus ipilimumab. Some clones in this sample may be carry-over from other donors' samples.

In nucleotides, the CDR3 is TGTGCCAGCTCACCTCGCGGACGGTCACAGGGGGAAGCTTTCTTT. It is translated as CASSPRGRSQGEAFF. The gene calls are TRBV18 and TRBJ1-1; 7 bases fit TRBD1. With 3 bases clipped from V and 8 bases from J, the junction kept 12 bases outside the gene matches. This CDR3 spans 15 amino acids. Germline V CDR1 and CDR2: KGHSH, LQKENI. Filled out from reference TRBV18 and TRBJ1-1, the complete variable domain reads NAGVMQNPRHLVRRRGQEARLRCSPMKGHSHVYWYRQLPEEGLKFMVYLQKENIIDESGMPKERFSAEFPKEGPSILRIQQVVRGDSAAYFCASSPRGRSQGEAFFGQGTRLTVV.

This rearrangement joins TRBV4-2 to TRBJ1-2; no definite D call. Germline V lookup: CDR1 LGHNA, CDR2 YNFKEQ. V gave up 1 base and J gave up 2 bases, with 17 bases separating them. CDR3 length: 17 residues. The CDR3 here is CASSQAVIGLGNYGYTF. In DNA, the CDR3 is TGTGCCAGCAGCCAAGCTGTAATAGGGTTGGGGAACTATGGCTACACCTTC.

The rearrangement uses TRBV6-1 and TRBJ2-7; D call uncertain. V gave up 2 bases and J gave up 2 bases, with 13 bases separating them. This CDR3 region has 15 residues. Germline CDR1 MNHNS, CDR2 SASEGT. CDR3 nucleotide sequence: TGTGCCAGCAGTGAAACTTGGACGGCAGCCTACGAGCAGTACTTC. Its protein product is CASSETWTAAYEQYF.

The V call is TRBV15, the J call TRBJ1-3; no clear D. The CDR3 is made up of 13 amino acids. V gave up 0 bases and J gave up 6 bases, with 6 bases separating them. The germline gives CDR1 LNHNV, CDR2 YYDKDF (reference sequence). CDR3 nucleotides: TGTGCCACCAGCAGAGATCACCAAAACACCATATATTTT. Translation gives CATSRDHQNTIYF.

The gene calls are TRBV6-6 and TRBJ2-2; D uncertain. Germline V CDR1 and CDR2: MNHNY, SVGAGI (reference sequence). Trimming removed 6 bases from V and 5 bases from J, with 19 bases in between. The CDR3 length is 16 residues. The CDR3 sequence: CASSPSTRGETGELFF. The CDR3 DNA reads TGTGCCAGCAGCCCAAGTACCCGTGGAGAAACCGGGGAGCTGTTTTTT.

This chain uses TRBV9 with TRBJ2-3; no firm D call. V shed 0 bases and J shed 7 bases, with 9 bases lying between them. There are 13 residues in the CDR3. Germline loops: CDR1 SGDLS, CDR2 YYNGEE. CDR3: CASSVADGHTQYF. The CDR3 DNA follows: TGTGCCAGCAGCGTAGCAGACGGTCATACGCAGTATTTT.

CDR3 sequence: CASSHLRGANQGYNEQFF. CDR3 nucleotide sequence: TGCGCCAGCAGCCACCTAAGGGGGGCCAATCAGGGATACAATGAGCAGTTCTTC. The rearrangement joins TRBV4-3 to TRBJ2-1; D is possibly TRBD1 or TRBD2 (6 bases each). The ends were cut back, 3 bases at V and 4 bases at J, with 22 bases in the middle. CDR3 length: 18 amino acids. Germline V gene sequence: CDR1 LGHNA, CDR2 YSLEER.

The chain uses TRBV7-9 and TRBJ1-5; possible D gene TRBD1, 5 bases. The CDR3 sequence is 16 residues long. V was shortened by 5 bases and J by 0 bases, with 14 bases between the two germline ends. Looked up from germline, CDR1 is SEHNR and CDR2 is FQNEAQ (reference sequence). CDR3 sequence (DNA): TGTGCCAGCAGCCCGGGACGACGGGCTAGCAATCAGCCCCAGCATTTT. Translation: CASSPGRRASNQPQHF.

This chain links TRBV2 with TRBJ2-2, with a possible D match to TRBD1 (6 bases). The germline CDR1 and CDR2 sequences are SNHLY and FYNNEI. The CDR3 consists of 15 residues. Trimming took off 2 bases at V and 2 bases at J, with 9 bases between the two ends. The CDR3 region is CASSELRGNTGELFF. CDR3 DNA sequence: TGTGCCAGCAGTGAACTCAGGGGCAACACCGGGGAGCTGTTTTTT.

This clone has just one count. The gene calls are TRBV7-9 and TRBJ1-1, with 8 bases that match TRBD1. Germline CDR1 is SEHNR and CDR2 is FQNEAQ (reference sequence). Trimming removed 5 bases from V and 0 bases from J; junction bases left unmatched: 11. The length of the CDR3 is 17 residues. The CDR3, as DNA: TGTGCCAGCAGCGTTGGGTCAGGGGGCGAAATGAACACTGAAGCTTTCTTT. The encoded protein is CASSVGSGGEMNTEAFF.

The chain recombines TRBV29-1 with TRBJ1-5; D remains ambiguous. V dropped 5 bases and J dropped 3 bases, with 11 bases sitting between them. The CDR3 length is 13 residues. Germline loops: CDR1 SQVTM, CDR2 ANQGSEA. In nucleotides, the CDR3 is TGCAGCGTTTTGTGGCAGCACAATCAGCCCCAGCATTTT. Translated, it gives CSVLWQHNQPQHF.

V gene TRBV7-3 combines with J gene TRBJ2-7; 12 bases fit TRBD2. This CDR3 has 18 residues. CDR1 is SGHTA and CDR2 is FQGTGA in the germline V gene. The V and J ends lost 2 bases and 2 bases, in that order; junction bases with no gene match: 10. The CDR3 DNA reads as TGTGCCAGCAGCTTATCCTGGACTAGCGGGGCCCGCGCCTACGAGCAGTACTTC. As protein: CASSLSWTSGARAYEQYF.

The chain recombines TRBV20-1 with TRBJ2-7, with TRBD1 as a possible D gene (5 bases). There are 11 residues in the CDR3. V was pared by 5 bases and J by 4 bases, with 9 bases between. The germline V gene encodes CDR1 DFQATT and CDR2 SNEGSKA (reference sequence). The CDR3 protein is CSAYQGYEQYF. The CDR3 bases are TGCAGTGCTTATCAGGGATACGAGCAGTACTTC.

The sample holds one count of this clone. The chain joins TRBV6-4 to TRBJ2-2; TRBD1 aligns across 9 bases. Germline CDR1 reads MRHNA; CDR2 reads SNTAGT. This CDR3 is 15 amino acids long. With 2 bases clipped from V and 6 bases from J, the junction kept 4 bases outside the gene matches. CDR3 DNA sequence: TGTGCCAGCAGTGACACCAGGACAGGGGCCGGGGAGCTGTTTTTT. This sequence encodes CASSDTRTGAGELFF.

The chain carries TRBV5-1 and TRBJ2-5; 9 nucleotides align to TRBD2. This CDR3 spans 15 amino acids. V was pared by 0 bases and J by 7 bases, with 7 bases of the junction left unmatched. From germline, CDR1 is SGHRS and CDR2 YFSETQ. The CDR3 DNA sequence: TGCGCCAGCAGCTTGGTATCTAGCGGGGTTGGGACCCAGTACTTC. Translating gives CASSLVSSGVGTQYF. Filled out from reference TRBV5-1 and TRBJ2-5, the complete variable domain reads KAGVTQTPRYLIKTRGQQVTLSCSPISGHRSVSWYQQTPGQGLQFLFEYFSETQRNKGNFPGRFSGRQFSNSRSEMNVSTLELGDSALYLCASSLVSSGVGTQYFGPGTRLLVL.

As for this clone: The sample contains more than one DNA sequence encoding this CDR3. V and J are TRBV7-3 and TRBJ2-1; a weak D match, TRBD2 (5 bases). The CDR3 runs to 13 residues. Trimming removed 5 bases from V and 6 bases from J, with 11 bases in between. Per germline, CDR1 SGHTA and CDR2 FQGTGA. CDR3 nucleotide sequence: TGTGCCAGCAGCCCCCAAGGGAGCAATGAGCAGTTCTTC. Its translation is CASSPQGSNEQFF.

This chain uses TRBV7-9 with TRBJ1-3; D perhaps matches TRBD1 (5 bases). The germline gives CDR1 SEHNR, CDR2 FQNEAQ (reference sequence). V was trimmed by 2 bases and J by 0 bases, leaving 8 bases between them. The CDR3 is 15 residues long. CDR3 nucleotides: TGTGCCAGCAGCTTACAGGGCCACTCTGGAAACACCATATATTTT. Protein sequence: CASSLQGHSGNTIYF.

CDR3 sequence reads: CASSLDGENIQYF. In DNA, the CDR3 is TGTGCCAGCAGCTTAGACGGTGAAAACATTCAGTACTTC. This rearrangement joins TRBV7-2 to TRBJ2-4; D unclear. The germline V gene encodes CDR1 SGHTA and CDR2 FQGNSA. This CDR3 has 13 residues. Between the trimmed V and J ends, which lost 1 base and 5 bases, there was a span of 6 bases. Supplemented by reference TRBV7-2 and TRBJ2-4, the full variable domain reads GAGVSQSPSNKVTEKGKDVELRCDPISGHTALYWYRQSLGQGLEFLIYFQGNSAPDKSGLPSDRFSAERTGGSVSTLTIQRTQQEDSAVYLCASSLDGENIQYFGAGTRLSVL.

This clone was observed once. V usage is TRBV6-5 and J usage is TRBJ1-5; TRBD1 agrees at 7 bases. The germline gives CDR1 MNHEY, CDR2 SVGAGI. The J segment lost 3 bases and the V segment lost 6 bases, leaving 8 bases of the junction unmatched. The length of the CDR3 is 15 residues. The CDR3 loop is CASSEGTANNQPQHF. The CDR3 coding sequence is TGTGCCAGCAGCGAGGGGACAGCCAACAATCAGCCCCAGCATTTT.

V is TRBV6-1 and J is TRBJ1-2, with D maybe TRBD1 (6 bases). Between the trimmed V and J ends, which lost 0 bases and 4 bases, there was a span of 12 bases. The CDR3 has 15 residues. Germline V gene lookup returns CDR1 MNHNS and CDR2 SASEGT. CDR3: CASSEAPGAGYGYTF. In DNA form, the CDR3 reads TGTGCCAGCAGTGAAGCCCCGGGGGCTGGCTATGGCTACACCTTC.

The genes are TRBV19 and TRBJ2-5; TRBD2 matches at 7 bases. V trimming: 3 bases; J trimming: 1 base; junction bases outside the gene matches: 5. CDR3 length: 15 amino acids. Germline V gives CDR1 LNHDA, CDR2 SQIVND (reference sequence). CDR3 bases: TGTGCCAGTAGTATTAGCGGGCCTCCCCAAGAGACCCAGTACTTC. Its translation: CASSISGPPQETQYF.

A few counts support this clone. The rearrangement uses TRBV11-1 and TRBJ2-7, with D perhaps matching TRBD1 or TRBD2 (6 bases each). Germline V gene sequence: CDR1 SGHAT, CDR2 FQDESV (reference sequence). The CDR3 loop spans 14 amino acids. Deletions cut 3 bases from V and 7 bases from J, with 16 bases between. CDR3 bases: TGTGCCAGCAGCTTTTTTGGGGGCGGAGGGGAGCAGTACTTC. Translated, it gives CASSFFGGGGEQYF.

The V and J genes are TRBV19 and TRBJ1-5; D call uncertain. The CDR3 is made up of 14 amino acids. The germline CDR1 and CDR2 sequences are LNHDA and SQIVND (reference sequence). Deletions cut 8 bases from V and 0 bases from J, with 11 bases between. Here the CDR3 DNA reads TGTGCCAGTGGTTCTGGCCATAGCAATCAGCCCCAGCATTTT. As protein: CASGSGHSNQPQHF.

V is TRBV7-3 and J is TRBJ1-2; D perhaps matches TRBD1 (5 bases). The V end lost 0 bases, the J end lost 7 bases, and 12 bases lay between the germline ends. There are 14 residues in the CDR3. Germline-derived CDR1 and CDR2 are SGHTA and FQGTGA. Here the CDR3 DNA reads TGTGCCAGCAGCTTAACCGGAGGGGAGCCTGGCTACACCTTC. Encoded protein: CASSLTGGEPGYTF. Based on the CDR3 plus reference TRBV7-3 and TRBJ1-2, the full variable domain is GAGVSQTPSNKVTEKGKYVELRCDPISGHTALYWYRQSLGQGPEFLIYFQGTGAADDSGLPNDRFFAVRPEGSVSTLKIQRTERGDSAVYLCASSLTGGEPGYTFGSGTRLTVV.

The V and J genes are TRBV10-3 and TRBJ1-1; 9 bases agree with TRBD1. Germline trimming cut 10 bases from V and 1 base from J; bases unmatched to any gene: 7. In germline, CDR1 is ENHRY, CDR2 SYGVKD. The CDR3 is 14 residues long. CDR3 nucleotide sequence: TGTGCCACCAGCCCGGGACAGGGGAACACTGAAGCTTTCTTT. Its translation: CATSPGQGNTEAFF.

V gene TRBV18 combines with J gene TRBJ1-1, with TRBD1 identical over 8 bases. V shed 3 bases, J shed 3 bases, and the junction held 6 bases outside the gene matches. Germline values: CDR1 KGHSH, CDR2 LQKENI. The CDR3 is 15 residues long. In DNA, the CDR3 is TGTGCCAGCTCACCTTGGACAGGGCTCGACACTGAAGCTTTCTTT. Its protein product is CASSPWTGLDTEAFF. Together with reference TRBV18 and TRBJ1-1, the CDR3 gives the full variable domain: NAGVMQNPRHLVRRRGQEARLRCSPMKGHSHVYWYRQLPEEGLKFMVYLQKENIIDESGMPKERFSAEFPKEGPSILRIQQVVRGDSAAYFCASSPWTGLDTEAFFGQGTRLTVV.

The chain combines TRBV18 with TRBJ1-1; D uncertain. Trimming took off 1 base at V and 1 base at J, with 4 bases between the two ends. The CDR3 covers 13 residues. Germline V gives CDR1 KGHSH, CDR2 LQKENI. CDR3 residues: CASSPQRNTEAFF. The CDR3 bases are TGTGCCAGCTCACCACAGCGGAACACTGAAGCTTTCTTT.

The chain has TRBV7-3 and TRBJ2-1; 11 bases agree with TRBD1. CDR3 length: 17 amino acids. The V gene end was trimmed by 4 bases and the J gene end by 3 bases; junction bases not matched to a gene: 8. Germline V gene data show CDR1 as SGHTA and CDR2 as FQGTGA. Here the CDR3 DNA reads TGTGCCAGCAGCTCTGGGACAGGGGGAAAAAACTACAATGAGCAGTTCTTC. Translating gives CASSSGTGGKNYNEQFF.